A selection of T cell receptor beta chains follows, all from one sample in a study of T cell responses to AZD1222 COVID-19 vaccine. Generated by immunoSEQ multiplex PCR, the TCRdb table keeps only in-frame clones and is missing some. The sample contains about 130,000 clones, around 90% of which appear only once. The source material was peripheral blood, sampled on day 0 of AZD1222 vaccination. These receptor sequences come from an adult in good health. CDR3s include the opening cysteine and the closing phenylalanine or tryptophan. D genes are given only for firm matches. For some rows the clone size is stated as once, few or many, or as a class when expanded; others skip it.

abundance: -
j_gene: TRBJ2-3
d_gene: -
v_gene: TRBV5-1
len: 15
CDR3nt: TGCGCCAGCAGCGACAACCCTCAGAGCACAGATACGCAGTATTTT
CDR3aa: CASSDNPQSTDTQYF

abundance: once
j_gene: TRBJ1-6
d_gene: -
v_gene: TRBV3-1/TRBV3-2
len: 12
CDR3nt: TGTGCCAGCAGCCACCTAAATTCACCCCTCCACTTT
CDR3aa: CASSHLNSPLHF

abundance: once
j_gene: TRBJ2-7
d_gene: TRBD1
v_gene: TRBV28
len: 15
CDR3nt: TGTGCCAGCAGTTTACAGGGGGTCGGCACCTACGAGCAGTACTTC
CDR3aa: CASSLQGVGTYEQYF

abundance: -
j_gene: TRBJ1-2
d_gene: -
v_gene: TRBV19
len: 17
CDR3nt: TGTGCCAGTACTTCGCTCGGTCTTGGGGCTGATTTCTATGGCTACACCTTC
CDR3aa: CASTSLGLGADFYGYTF

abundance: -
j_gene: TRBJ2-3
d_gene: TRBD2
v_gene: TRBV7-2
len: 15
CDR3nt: TGTGCCAGCAGGAGACTAGCGGGGAGCCCAGATACGCAGTATTTT
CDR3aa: CASRRLAGSPDTQYF

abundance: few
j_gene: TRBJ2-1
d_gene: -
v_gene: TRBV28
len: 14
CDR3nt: TGTGCCAGCAGTTTATACCAGGACGGGAATGAGCAGTTCTTC
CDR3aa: CASSLYQDGNEQFF

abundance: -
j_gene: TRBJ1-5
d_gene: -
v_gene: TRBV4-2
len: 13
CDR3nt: TGTGCCAGCAGCCAAGATCTGAATCAGCCCCAGCATTTT
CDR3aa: CASSQDLNQPQHF

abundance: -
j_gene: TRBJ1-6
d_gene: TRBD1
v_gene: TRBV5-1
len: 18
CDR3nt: TGCGCCAGCAGCTCCGGGACAGATGTTAGCTCCTATAATTCACCCCTCCACTTT
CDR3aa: CASSSGTDVSSYNSPLHF

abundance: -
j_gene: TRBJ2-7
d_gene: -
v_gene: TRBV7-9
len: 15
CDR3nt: TGTGCCAGCCTCAATGGAGTGGGTTTCGTCAACGAGCAGTACTTC
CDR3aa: CASLNGVGFVNEQYF

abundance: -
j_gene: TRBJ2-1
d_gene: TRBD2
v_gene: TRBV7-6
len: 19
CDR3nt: TGTGCCAGCAGCCCCCCCTTTCAGCGGGGGGACAGCTCCTACAATGAGCAGTTCTTC
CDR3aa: CASSPPFQRGDSSYNEQFF

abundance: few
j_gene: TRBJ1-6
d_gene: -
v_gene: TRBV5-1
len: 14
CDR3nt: TGCGCCAGCAGCTCCGGGACGGGAAATTCACCCCTCCACTTT
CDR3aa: CASSSGTGNSPLHF

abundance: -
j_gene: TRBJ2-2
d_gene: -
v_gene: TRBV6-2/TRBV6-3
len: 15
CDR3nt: TGTGCCAGCAGTTACACTGACAGTCGCACCGGGGAGCTGTTTTTT
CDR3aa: CASSYTDSRTGELFF

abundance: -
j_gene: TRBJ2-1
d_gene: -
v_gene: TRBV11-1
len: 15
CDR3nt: TGTGCCAGCAGCTTAGGCGGGGAGACCTACAATGAGCAGTTCTTC
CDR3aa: CASSLGGETYNEQFF

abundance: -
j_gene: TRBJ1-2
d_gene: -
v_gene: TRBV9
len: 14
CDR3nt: TGTGCCAGCAGCGTAGCCCGCGGGGACTATGGCTACACCTTC
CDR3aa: CASSVARGDYGYTF

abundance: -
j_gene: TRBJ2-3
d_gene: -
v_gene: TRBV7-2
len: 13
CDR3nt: TGTGCCAGCAGCTTGCCTCACACAGATACGCAGTATTTT
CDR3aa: CASSLPHTDTQYF

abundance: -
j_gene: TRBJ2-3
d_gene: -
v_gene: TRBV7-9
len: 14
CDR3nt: TGTGCCAGCAGCTTAGTTCAGGTCACAGATACGCAGTATTTT
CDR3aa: CASSLVQVTDTQYF

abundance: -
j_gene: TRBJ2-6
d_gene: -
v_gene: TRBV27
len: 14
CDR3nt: TGTGCCAGCAGTACCTTCTCTGGGGCCAACGTCCTGACTTTC
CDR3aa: CASSTFSGANVLTF

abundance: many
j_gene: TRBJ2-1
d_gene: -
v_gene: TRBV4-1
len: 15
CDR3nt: TGCGCCAGCAGCCTCAAAGCCGGCAGTTACAATGAGCAGTTCTTC
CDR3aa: CASSLKAGSYNEQFF

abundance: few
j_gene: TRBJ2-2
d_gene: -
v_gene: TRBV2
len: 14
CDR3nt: TGTGCCAGCAGTGAGCGGGGTTACTCCGGGGAGCTGTTTTTT
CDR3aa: CASSERGYSGELFF

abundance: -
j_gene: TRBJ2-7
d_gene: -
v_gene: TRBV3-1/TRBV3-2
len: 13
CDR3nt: TGTGCCAGCAGCCAAGCCGACGTGTACGAGCAGTACTTC
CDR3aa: CASSQADVYEQYF

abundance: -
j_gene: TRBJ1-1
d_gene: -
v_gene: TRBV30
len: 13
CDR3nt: TGTGCCTGGACCTGGCGCCTAGACACTGAAGCTTTCTTT
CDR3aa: CAWTWRLDTEAFF

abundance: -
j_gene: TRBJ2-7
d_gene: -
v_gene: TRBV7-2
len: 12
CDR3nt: TGTGCCAGCGGGACTTCCCCCTACGAGCAGTACTTC
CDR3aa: CASGTSPYEQYF

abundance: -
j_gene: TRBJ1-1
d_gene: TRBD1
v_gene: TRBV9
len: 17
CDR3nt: TGTGCCAGCAGCGTCGGGGGGACAGGGGCCCGGCACACTGAAGCTTTCTTT
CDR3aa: CASSVGGTGARHTEAFF

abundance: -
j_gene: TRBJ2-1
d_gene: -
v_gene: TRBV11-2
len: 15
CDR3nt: TGTGCCAGCAGAGGGGGACTCAGCTCCTACAATGAGCAGTTCTTC
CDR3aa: CASRGGLSSYNEQFF

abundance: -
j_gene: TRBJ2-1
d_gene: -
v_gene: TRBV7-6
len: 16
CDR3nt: TGTGCCAGCAGCCCCCCGGGCGGCGGTTTCTACAATGAGCAGTTCTTC
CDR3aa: CASSPPGGGFYNEQFF

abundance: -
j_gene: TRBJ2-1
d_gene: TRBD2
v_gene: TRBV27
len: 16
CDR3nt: TGTGCCAGCAGTCCGATCGGACTAGCGGGCTACAATGAGCAGTTCTTC
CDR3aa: CASSPIGLAGYNEQFF

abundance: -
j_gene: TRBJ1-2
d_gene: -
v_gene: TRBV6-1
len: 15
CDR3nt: TGTGCCAGCAGTGAAGGGGGAAGAGGGAACTATGGCTACACCTTC
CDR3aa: CASSEGGRGNYGYTF

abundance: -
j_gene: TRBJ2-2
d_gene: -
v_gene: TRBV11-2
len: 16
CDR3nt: TGTGCCAGCAGTCCAAATACGGGACCCTTCACCGGGGAGCTGTTTTTT
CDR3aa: CASSPNTGPFTGELFF

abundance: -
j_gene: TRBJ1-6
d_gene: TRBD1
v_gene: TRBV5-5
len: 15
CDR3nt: TGTGCCAGCAGCTTGGGGACAGGGCTGAGTTCACCCCTCCACTTT
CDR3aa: CASSLGTGLSSPLHF

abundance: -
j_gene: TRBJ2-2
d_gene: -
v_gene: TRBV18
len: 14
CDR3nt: TGTGCCAGCCTACGGAGCGAGAGGACCGGGGAGCTGTTTTTT
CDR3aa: CASLRSERTGELFF

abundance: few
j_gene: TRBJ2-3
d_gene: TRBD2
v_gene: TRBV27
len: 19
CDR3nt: TGTGCCAGCAGTTTAAGGTCGAACAGCCGGGGCGGGGGGACAGATACGCAGTATTTT
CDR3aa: CASSLRSNSRGGGTDTQYF

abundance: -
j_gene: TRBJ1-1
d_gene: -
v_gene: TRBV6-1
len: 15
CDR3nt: TGTGCCAGCGCCAGGGGCAGGGACATGAACACTGAAGCTTTCTTT
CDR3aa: CASARGRDMNTEAFF

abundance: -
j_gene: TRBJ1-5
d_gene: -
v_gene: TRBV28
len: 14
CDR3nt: TGTGCCAGCCGGGGTTGGTCAGGTGAGCAGCCCCAGCATTTT
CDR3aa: CASRGWSGEQPQHF

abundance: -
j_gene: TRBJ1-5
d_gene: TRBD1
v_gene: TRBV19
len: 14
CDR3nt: TGTGCCAGTACGGGGACAGGAAGTAGGCAGCCCCAGCATTTT
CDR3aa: CASTGTGSRQPQHF

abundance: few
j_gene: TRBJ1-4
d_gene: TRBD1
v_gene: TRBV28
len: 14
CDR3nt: TGTGCCAGCAGTTCGGGACAGACTAATGAAAAACTGTTTTTT
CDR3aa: CASSSGQTNEKLFF

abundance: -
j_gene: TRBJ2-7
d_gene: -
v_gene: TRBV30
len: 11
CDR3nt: TGTGCCTGCCTCAAAAGCTACGAGCAGTACTTC
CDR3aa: CACLKSYEQYF

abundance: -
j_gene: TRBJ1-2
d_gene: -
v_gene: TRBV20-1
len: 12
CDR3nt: TGCAGTGCTAGTGAGTTGGGTACGGGCTACACCTTC
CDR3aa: CSASELGTGYTF

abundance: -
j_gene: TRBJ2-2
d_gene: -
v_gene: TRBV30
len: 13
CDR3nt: TGTGCTTCCAGGGTGGGCAACACCGGGGAGCTGTTTTTT
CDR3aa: CASRVGNTGELFF

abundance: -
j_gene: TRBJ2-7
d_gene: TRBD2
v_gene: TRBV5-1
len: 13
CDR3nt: TGCGCCAGCCGCCGGGAGGGAAGCTACGAGCAGTACTTC
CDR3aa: CASRREGSYEQYF

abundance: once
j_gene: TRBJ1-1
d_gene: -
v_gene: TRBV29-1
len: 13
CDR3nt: TGCAGCGTGCTAGGGTCGGGGAACACTGAAGCTTTCTTT
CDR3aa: CSVLGSGNTEAFF

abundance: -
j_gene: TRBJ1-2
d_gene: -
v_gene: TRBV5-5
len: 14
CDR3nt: TGTGCCAGCAGCCGGATGAGGAATACCGGGGGCTACACCTTC
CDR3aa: CASSRMRNTGGYTF

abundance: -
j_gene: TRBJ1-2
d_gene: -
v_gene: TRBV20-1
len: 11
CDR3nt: TGCAGTGCTTCAGGGAAGGATGGCTACACCTTC
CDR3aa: CSASGKDGYTF